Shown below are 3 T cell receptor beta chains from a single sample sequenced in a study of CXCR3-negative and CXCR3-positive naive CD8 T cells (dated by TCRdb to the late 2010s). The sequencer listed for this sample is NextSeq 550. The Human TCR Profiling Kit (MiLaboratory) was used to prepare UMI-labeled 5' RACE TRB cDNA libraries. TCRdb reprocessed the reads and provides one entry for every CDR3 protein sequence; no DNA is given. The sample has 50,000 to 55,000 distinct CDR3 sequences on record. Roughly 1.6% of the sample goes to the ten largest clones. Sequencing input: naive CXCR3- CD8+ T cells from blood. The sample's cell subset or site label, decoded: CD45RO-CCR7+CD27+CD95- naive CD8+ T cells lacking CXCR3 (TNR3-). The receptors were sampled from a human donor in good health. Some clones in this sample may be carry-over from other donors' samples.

The CDR3 sequence: CAGGTGNQPQHF. This sequence joins TRBV7-9 and TRBJ1-5; TCRdb's D gene call, TRBD1, goes unchecked for lack of DNA. CDR1 and CDR2 from the germline V gene are SEHNR and FQNEAQ (reference sequence). The CDR3 contains 12 residues. Combining the CDR3 with reference TRBV7-9 and TRBJ1-5 gives the whole variable domain DTGVSQNPRHKITKRGQNVTFRCDPISEHNRLYWYRQTLGQGPEFLTYFQNEAQLEKSRLLSDRFSAERPKGSFSTLEIQRTEQGDSAMYLCAGGTGNQPQHFGDGTRLSIL.

CDR3 region: CASSYGTSGSSTGELFF. The rearrangement links TRBV6-6 to TRBJ2-2; as DNA is missing, the TRBD2 call by TCRdb cannot be tested. The CDR3 is made up of 17 amino acids. Germline values: CDR1 MNHNY, CDR2 SVGAGI (reference sequence).

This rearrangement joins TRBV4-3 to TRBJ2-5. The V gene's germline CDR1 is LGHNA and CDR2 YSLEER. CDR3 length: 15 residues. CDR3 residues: CASSLNKDRKETQYF.